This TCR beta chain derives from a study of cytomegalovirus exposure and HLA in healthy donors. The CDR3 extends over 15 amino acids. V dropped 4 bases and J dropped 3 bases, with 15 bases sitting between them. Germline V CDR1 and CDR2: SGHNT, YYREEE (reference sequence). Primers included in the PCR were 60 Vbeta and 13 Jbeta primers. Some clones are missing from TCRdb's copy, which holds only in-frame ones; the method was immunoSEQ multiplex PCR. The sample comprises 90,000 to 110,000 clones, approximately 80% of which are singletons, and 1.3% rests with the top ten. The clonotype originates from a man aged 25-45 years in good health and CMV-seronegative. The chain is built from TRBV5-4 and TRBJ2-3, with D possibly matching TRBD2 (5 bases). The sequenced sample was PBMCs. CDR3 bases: TGTGCCAGCAGCCCCAGGAATGCGGGTACAGATACGCAGTATTTT. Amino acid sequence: CASSPRNAGTDTQYF.